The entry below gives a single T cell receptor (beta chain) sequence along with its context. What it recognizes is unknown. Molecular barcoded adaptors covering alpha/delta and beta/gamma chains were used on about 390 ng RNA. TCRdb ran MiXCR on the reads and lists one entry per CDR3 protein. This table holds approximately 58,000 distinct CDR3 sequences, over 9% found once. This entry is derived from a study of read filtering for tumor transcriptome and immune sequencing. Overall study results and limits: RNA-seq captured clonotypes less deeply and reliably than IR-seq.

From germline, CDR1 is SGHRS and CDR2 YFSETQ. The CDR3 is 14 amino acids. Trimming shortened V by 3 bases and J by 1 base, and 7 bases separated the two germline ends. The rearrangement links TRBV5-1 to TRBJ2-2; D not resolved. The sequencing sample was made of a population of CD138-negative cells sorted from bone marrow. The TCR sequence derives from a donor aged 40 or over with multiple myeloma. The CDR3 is CASSSMGNTGELFF. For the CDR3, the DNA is TGCGCCAGCAGCTCCATGGGGAACACCGGGGAGCTGTTTTTT.